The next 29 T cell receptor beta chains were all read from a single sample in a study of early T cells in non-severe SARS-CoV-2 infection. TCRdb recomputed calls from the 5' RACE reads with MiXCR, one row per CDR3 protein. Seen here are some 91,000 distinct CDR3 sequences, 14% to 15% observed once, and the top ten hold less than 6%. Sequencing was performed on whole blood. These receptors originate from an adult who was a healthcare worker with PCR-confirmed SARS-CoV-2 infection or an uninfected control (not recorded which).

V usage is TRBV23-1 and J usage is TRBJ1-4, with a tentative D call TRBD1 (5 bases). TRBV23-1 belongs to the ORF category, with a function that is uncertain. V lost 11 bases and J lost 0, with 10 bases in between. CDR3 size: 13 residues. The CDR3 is CAGDSTTNEKLFF. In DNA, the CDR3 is TGCGCCGGAGACAGTACAACTAATGAAAAACTGTTTTTT.

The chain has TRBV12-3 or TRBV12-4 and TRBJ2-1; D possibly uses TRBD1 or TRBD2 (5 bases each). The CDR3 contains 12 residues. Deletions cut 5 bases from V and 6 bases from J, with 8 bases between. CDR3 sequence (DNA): TGTGCCAGCAGTGCGAGGGGCAATGAGCAGTTCTTC. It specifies CASSARGNEQFF.

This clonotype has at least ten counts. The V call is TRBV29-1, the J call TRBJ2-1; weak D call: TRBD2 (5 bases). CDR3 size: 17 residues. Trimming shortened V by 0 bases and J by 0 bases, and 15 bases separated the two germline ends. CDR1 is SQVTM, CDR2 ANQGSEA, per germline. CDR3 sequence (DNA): TGCAGCGTTGAAGAAAGTTGGGTAGCGAACTCCTACAATGAGCAGTTCTTC. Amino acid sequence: CSVEESWVANSYNEQFF.

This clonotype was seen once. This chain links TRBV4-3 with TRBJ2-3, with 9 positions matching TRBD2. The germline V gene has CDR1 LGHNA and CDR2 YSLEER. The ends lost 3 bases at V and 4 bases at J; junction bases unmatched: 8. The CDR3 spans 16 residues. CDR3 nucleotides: TGCGCCAGCAGCCATAAAGTGGCGGGAGGGCCAGATACGCAGTATTTT. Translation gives CASSHKVAGGPDTQYF.

The CDR3, as DNA: TGCAGTGCCCTATATTATGGGGGTATCGAGCAGTTCTTC. This sequence encodes CSALYYGGIEQFF. V and J are TRBV20-1 and TRBJ2-1, with D perhaps assigned TRBD1 or TRBD2 (5 bases each). The CDR3 consists of 13 residues. Germline CDR1 is DFQATT and CDR2 is SNEGSKA (reference sequence). V was shortened by 6 bases and J by 10 bases, with 19 bases between the two germline ends.

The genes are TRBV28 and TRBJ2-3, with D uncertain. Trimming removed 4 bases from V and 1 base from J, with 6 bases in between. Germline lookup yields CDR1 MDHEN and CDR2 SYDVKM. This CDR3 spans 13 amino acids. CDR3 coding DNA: TGTGCCAGCAGTTGGCAGGGCACAGATACGCAGTATTTT. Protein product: CASSWQGTDTQYF. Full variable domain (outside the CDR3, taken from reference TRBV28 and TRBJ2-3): DVKVTQSSRYLVKRTGEKVFLECVQDMDHENMFWYRQDPGLGLRLIYFSYDVKMKEKGDIPEGYSVSREKKERFSLILESASTNQTSMYLCASSWQGTDTQYFGPGTRLTVL.

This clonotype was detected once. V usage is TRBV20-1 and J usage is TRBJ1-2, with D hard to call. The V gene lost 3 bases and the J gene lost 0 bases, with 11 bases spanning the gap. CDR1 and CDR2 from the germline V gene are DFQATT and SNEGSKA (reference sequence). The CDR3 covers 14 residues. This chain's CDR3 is CSASRPDSNYGYTF. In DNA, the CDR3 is TGCAGTGCTAGCCGCCCCGACTCTAACTATGGCTACACCTTC.

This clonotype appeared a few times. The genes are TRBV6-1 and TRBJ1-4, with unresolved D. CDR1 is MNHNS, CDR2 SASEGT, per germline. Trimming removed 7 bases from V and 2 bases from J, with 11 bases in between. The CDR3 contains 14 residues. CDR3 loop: CASNPGWTNEKLFF. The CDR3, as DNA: TGTGCCAGCAACCCGGGGTGGACTAATGAAAAACTGTTTTTT.

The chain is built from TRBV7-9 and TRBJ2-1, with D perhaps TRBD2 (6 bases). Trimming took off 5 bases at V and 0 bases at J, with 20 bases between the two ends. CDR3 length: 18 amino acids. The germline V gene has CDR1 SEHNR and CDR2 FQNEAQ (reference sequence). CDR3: CASSPSRLAPISYNEQFF. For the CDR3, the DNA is TGTGCCAGCAGCCCGAGCCGCCTAGCGCCGATCTCCTACAATGAGCAGTTCTTC. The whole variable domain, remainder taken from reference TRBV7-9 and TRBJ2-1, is DTGVSQNPRHKITKRGQNVTFRCDPISEHNRLYWYRQTLGQGPEFLTYFQNEAQLEKSRLLSDRFSAERPKGSFSTLEIQRTEQGDSAMYLCASSPSRLAPISYNEQFFGPGTRLTVL.

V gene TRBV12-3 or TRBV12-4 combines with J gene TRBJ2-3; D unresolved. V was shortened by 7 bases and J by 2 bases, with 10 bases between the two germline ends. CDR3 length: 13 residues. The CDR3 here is CASTPPATDTQYF. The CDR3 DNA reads TGTGCCAGCACCCCCCCGGCCACAGATACGCAGTATTTT.

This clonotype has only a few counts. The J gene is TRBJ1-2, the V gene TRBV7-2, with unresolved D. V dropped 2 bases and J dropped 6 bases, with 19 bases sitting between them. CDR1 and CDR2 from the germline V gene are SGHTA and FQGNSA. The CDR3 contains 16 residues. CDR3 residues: CASSLTLVLSENGYTF. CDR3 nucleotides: TGTGCCAGCAGCTTAACGCTGGTTTTGTCGGAAAATGGCTACACCTTC.

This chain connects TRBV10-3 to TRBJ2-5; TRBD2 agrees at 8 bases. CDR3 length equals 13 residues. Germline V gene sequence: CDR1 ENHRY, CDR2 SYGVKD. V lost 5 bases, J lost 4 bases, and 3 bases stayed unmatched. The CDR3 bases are TGTGCCATCAGTTCTCGGGGGGGAGAGACCCAGTACTTC. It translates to CAISSRGGETQYF.

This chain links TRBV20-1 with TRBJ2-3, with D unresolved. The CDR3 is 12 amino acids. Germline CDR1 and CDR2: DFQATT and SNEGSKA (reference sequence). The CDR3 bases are TGCAGCTGGTACGGGAGCACAGATACGCAGTATTTT. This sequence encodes CSWYGSTDTQYF.

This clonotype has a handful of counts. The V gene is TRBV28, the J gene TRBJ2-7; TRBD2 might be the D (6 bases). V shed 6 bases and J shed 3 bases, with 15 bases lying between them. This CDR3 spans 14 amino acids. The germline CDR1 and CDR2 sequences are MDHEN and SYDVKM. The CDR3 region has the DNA TGTGCCAGCAGCAAACTAGCCGCAATCTACGAGCAGTACTTC. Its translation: CASSKLAAIYEQYF. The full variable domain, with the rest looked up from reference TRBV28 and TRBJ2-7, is DVKVTQSSRYLVKRTGEKVFLECVQDMDHENMFWYRQDPGLGLRLIYFSYDVKMKEKGDIPEGYSVSREKKERFSLILESASTNQTSMYLCASSKLAAIYEQYFGPGTRLTVT.

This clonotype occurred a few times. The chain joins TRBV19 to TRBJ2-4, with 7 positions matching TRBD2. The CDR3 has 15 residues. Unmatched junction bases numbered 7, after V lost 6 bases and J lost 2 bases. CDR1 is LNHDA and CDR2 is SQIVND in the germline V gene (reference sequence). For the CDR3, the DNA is TGTGCCAGTAGCTACTCCGGGGGGACCAAAAACATTCAGTACTTC. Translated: CASSYSGGTKNIQYF. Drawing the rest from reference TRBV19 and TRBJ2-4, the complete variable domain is DGGITQSPKYLFRKEGQNVTLSCEQNLNHDAMYWYRQDPGQGLRLIYYSQIVNDFQKGDIAEGYSVSREKKESFPLTVTSAQKNPTAFYLCASSYSGGTKNIQYFGAGTRLSVL.

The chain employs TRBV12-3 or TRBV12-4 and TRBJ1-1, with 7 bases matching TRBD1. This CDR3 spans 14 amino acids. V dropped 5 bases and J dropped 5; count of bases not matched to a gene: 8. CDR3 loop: CASSTTGEETEAFF. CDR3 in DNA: TGTGCCAGCAGTACTACAGGGGAGGAGACTGAAGCTTTCTTT.

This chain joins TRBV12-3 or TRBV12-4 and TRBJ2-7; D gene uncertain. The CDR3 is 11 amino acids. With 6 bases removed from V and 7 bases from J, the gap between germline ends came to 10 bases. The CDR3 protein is CASSRWGEQYF. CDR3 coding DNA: TGTGCCAGCAGCCGTTGGGGAGAGCAGTACTTC.

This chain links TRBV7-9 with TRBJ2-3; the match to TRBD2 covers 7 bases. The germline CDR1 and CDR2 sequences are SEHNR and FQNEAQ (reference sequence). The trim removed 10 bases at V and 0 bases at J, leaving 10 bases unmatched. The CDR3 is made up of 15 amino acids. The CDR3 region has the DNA TGTGCCACCCTACGGGGGGTGACTAGCACAGATACGCAGTATTTT. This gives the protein CATLRGVTSTDTQYF.

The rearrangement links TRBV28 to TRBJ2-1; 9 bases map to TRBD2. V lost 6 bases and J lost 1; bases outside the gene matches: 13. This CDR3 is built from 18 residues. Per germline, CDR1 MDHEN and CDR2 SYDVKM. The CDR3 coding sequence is TGTGCCAGCAGGGCGGCGGGAGGGGGCCCTGGGTCCTACAATGAGCAGTTCTTC. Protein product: CASRAAGGGPGSYNEQFF.

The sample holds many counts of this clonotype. The CDR3 DNA reads TGCAGTGCTACAGCCTACAATGAGCAGTTCTTC. Its protein is CSATAYNEQFF. This chain connects TRBV20-1 to TRBJ2-1; D is undetermined. The CDR3 covers 11 residues. V lost 4 bases and J lost 2, with 3 bases in between. Germline-derived CDR1 and CDR2 are DFQATT and SNEGSKA (reference sequence).

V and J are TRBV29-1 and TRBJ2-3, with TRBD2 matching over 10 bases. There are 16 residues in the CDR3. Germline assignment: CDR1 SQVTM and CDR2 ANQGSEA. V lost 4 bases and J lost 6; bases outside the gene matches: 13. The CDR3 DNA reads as TGCAGCGTTGCAGCTCCGGGACTAGCGTCCCCGGATACGCAGTATTTT. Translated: CSVAAPGLASPDTQYF.

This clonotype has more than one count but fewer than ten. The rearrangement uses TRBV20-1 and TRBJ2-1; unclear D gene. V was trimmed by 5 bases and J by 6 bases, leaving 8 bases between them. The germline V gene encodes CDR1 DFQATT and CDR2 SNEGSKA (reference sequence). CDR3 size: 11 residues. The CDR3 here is CSADELNEQFF. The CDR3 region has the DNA TGCAGTGCTGATGAGCTCAATGAGCAGTTCTTC.

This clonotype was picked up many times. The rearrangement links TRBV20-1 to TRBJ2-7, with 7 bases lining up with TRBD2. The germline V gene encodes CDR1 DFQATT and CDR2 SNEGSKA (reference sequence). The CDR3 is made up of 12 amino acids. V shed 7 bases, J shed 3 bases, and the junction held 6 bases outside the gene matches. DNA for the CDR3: TGCAGTGAAAGAGGGGACTACTACGAGCAGTACTTC. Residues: CSERGDYYEQYF.

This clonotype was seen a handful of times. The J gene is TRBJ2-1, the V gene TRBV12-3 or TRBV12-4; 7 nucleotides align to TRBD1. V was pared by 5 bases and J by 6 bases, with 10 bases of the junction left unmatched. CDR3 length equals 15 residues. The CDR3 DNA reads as TGTGCCAGCAGTCGACAGGGTAGATGGGGCAATGAGCAGTTCTTC. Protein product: CASSRQGRWGNEQFF.

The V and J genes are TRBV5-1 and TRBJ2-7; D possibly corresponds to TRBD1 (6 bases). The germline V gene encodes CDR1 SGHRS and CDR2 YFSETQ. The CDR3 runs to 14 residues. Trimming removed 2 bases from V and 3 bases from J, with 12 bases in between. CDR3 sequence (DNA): TGCGCCAGCAGCTTAGCCCAGGACAGCTACGAGCAGTACTTC. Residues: CASSLAQDSYEQYF.

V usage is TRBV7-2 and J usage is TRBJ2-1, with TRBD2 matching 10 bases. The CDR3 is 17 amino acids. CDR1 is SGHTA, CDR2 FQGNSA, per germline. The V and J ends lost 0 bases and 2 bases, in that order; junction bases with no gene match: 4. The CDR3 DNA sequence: TGTGCCAGCAGCTTAGCGCATCTAGCGGGAGCCTACAATGAGCAGTTCTTC. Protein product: CASSLAHLAGAYNEQFF.

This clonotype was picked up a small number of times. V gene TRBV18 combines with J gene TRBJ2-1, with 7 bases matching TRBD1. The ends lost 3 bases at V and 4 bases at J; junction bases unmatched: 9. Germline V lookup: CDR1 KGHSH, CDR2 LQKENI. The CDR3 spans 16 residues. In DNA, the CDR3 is TGTGCCAGCTCACCGCGAGACAGGGAAGGGTACAATGAGCAGTTCTTC. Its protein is CASSPRDREGYNEQFF.

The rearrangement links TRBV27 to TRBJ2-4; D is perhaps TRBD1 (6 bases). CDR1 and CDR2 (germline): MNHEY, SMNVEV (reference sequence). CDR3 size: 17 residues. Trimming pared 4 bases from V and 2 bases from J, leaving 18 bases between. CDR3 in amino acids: CASSSANRRGTKNIQYF. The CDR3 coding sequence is TGTGCCAGCAGTTCAGCAAACAGAAGGGGGACCAAAAACATTCAGTACTTC.

CDR3 loop: CASSQGLGGRFYEQYF. Written as DNA, the CDR3 is TGCGCCAGCAGCCAAGGTCTTGGAGGGAGATTCTACGAGCAGTACTTC. The chain employs TRBV4-1 and TRBJ2-7; TRBD2 might be the D (6 bases). Germline V gene data show CDR1 as MGHRA and CDR2 as YSYEKL. V shed 1 base and J shed 3 bases, with 16 bases lying between them. This CDR3 is 16 amino acids long.